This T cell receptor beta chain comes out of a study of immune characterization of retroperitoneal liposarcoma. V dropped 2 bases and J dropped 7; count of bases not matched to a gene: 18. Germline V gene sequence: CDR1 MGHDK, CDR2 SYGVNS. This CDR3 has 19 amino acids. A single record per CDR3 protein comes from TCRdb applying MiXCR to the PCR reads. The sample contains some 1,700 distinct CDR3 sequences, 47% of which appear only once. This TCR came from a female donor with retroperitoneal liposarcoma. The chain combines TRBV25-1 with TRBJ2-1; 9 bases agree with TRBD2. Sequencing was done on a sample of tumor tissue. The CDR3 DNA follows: TGTGCCAGCAGTGAAGGTGGTAGCGGGAGTTCGACCCGCTGGAATGAGCAGTTCTTC. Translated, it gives CASSEGGSGSSTRWNEQFF.